One T cell receptor (beta chain) is described in this entry. The record originates from a study of blood T cell repertoires in COVID-19. About the research overall: Researchers got acute and convalescent COVID-19 samples from the United States, Italy and Spain.

This CDR3 is built from 13 residues. The V end lost 5 bases, the J end lost 1 base, and 7 bases lay between the germline ends. Germline-derived CDR1 and CDR2 are SGHTS and YDEGEE. Original processing methods: Quantification of nucleated cells was approximated via reference gene primer amplification. Assay used: immunoSEQ multiplex PCR; TCRdb lists only in-frame clones, some missing. V, J and clone size are taken as reported in that table, and D and trimming were inferred from the DNA itself. The data contain approximately 480,000 clones, 75% to 90% of them singletons. This TCR was recovered from a woman aged 18-30 years who had recovered from COVID-19. The chain joins TRBV5-8 to TRBJ2-1, with a tentative D call TRBD2 (5 bases). The material sequenced was PBMCs or T cells enriched from blood (not recorded which). In nucleotides, the CDR3 is TGTGCCAGCAGGGAGGTGTCCTACAATGAGCAGTTCTTC. As protein: CASREVSYNEQFF.